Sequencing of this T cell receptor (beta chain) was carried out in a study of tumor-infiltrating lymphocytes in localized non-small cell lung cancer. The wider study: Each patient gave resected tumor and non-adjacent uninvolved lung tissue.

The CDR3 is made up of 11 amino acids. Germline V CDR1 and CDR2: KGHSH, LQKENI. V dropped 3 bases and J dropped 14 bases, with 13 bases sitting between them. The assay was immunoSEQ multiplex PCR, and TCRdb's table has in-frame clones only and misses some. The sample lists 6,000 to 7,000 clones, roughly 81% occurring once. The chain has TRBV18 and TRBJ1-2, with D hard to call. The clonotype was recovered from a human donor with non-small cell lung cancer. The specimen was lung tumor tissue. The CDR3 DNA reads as TGTGCCAGCTCACCCGGACCGCTGAAGACCTTC. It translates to CASSPGPLKTF.